The rows below give T cell receptor beta chains drawn from one sample of a study of cytomegalovirus exposure and HLA in healthy donors. The protocol was immunoSEQ multiplex PCR, while the TCRdb copy is restricted to in-frame clones and leaves out a portion. Among roughly 100,000 clones listed, approximately 82% were seen once. The sample was PBMCs. These receptors were collected from a man aged 40-55 years in good health and CMV-seronegative. Each CDR3 is given with its conserved first and last residue. The D gene is left open where the match is weak. The size entry is marked missing in some rows and otherwise reads once, few, many or a size class.

V gene: TRBV5-6
D gene: TRBD1
clone size: few
J gene: TRBJ1-2
CDR3 DNA: TGTGCCAGCAGCTACTACCGGGACAGAGGGTTCACTAACTATGGCTACACCTTC
CDR3 protein: CASSYYRDRGFTNYGYTF

V gene: TRBV6-4
D gene: TRBD2
clone size: .
J gene: TRBJ2-3
CDR3 DNA: TGTGCCAGCAGGTCCGGTCGACTAGCGGGAGGAGAGGATACGCAGTATTTT
CDR3 protein: CASRSGRLAGGEDTQYF

V gene: TRBV19
D gene: TRBD1
clone size: .
J gene: TRBJ1-5
CDR3 DNA: TGTGCCAGTAGTAGGGACAGGGATCAGCCCCAGCATTTT
CDR3 protein: CASSRDRDQPQHF

V gene: TRBV5-1
D gene: TRBD2
clone size: .
J gene: TRBJ2-7
CDR3 DNA: TGCGCCAGCAGCTTGGAGGCTAGCGGGGGCTACGAGCAGTACTTC
CDR3 protein: CASSLEASGGYEQYF

V gene: TRBV10-3
D gene: .
clone size: .
J gene: TRBJ2-5
CDR3 DNA: TGTGCCATCAAAGGCTCGGGTACGGATGTGGAAGAGACCCAGTACTTC
CDR3 protein: CAIKGSGTDVEETQYF

V gene: TRBV5-5
D gene: TRBD2
clone size: .
J gene: TRBJ2-4
CDR3 DNA: TGTGCCAGCAGCTTGCTAGCGGGGGGGCTTGACATTCAGTACTTC
CDR3 protein: CASSLLAGGLDIQYF

V gene: TRBV6-1
D gene: .
clone size: .
J gene: TRBJ2-7
CDR3 DNA: TGTGCCACTCGAGGGGGGGGGCGAGGGAACTACGAGCAGTACTTC
CDR3 protein: CATRGGGRGNYEQYF

V gene: TRBV7-2
D gene: .
clone size: .
J gene: TRBJ2-3
CDR3 DNA: TGTGCCAGCAGCCCCCAGGTAACGGATACGCAGTATTTT
CDR3 protein: CASSPQVTDTQYF

V gene: TRBV2
D gene: TRBD2
clone size: .
J gene: TRBJ2-7
CDR3 DNA: TGTGCCAGCAGTGAAGCGCCCGGGGGGGGCGAGCAGTACTTC
CDR3 protein: CASSEAPGGGEQYF

V gene: TRBV19
D gene: TRBD2
clone size: .
J gene: TRBJ2-1
CDR3 DNA: TGTGCCAGTAGTATTAGGGGCGGGGGGGCCACAAATGAGCAGTTCTTC
CDR3 protein: CASSIRGGGATNEQFF

V gene: TRBV7-9
D gene: TRBD1
clone size: .
J gene: TRBJ2-2
CDR3 DNA: TGTGCCAGCAGACCACAGGACAGGGTAGGCACCGGGGAGCTGTTTTTT
CDR3 protein: CASRPQDRVGTGELFF

V gene: TRBV2
D gene: TRBD1
clone size: .
J gene: TRBJ1-4
CDR3 DNA: TGTGCCAGCCCGGGACAGCCCGTGAAAAAGGTGTTTTTT
CDR3 protein: CASPGQPVKKVFF

V gene: TRBV27
D gene: TRBD1
clone size: once
J gene: TRBJ1-5
CDR3 DNA: TGTGCCAGCAGTCCCGACAGGGATCAGCCCCAGCATTTT
CDR3 protein: CASSPDRDQPQHF

V gene: TRBV7-3
D gene: .
clone size: .
J gene: TRBJ1-1
CDR3 DNA: TGTGCCAGCAGCTTGACGGGGGACACTGAAGCTTTCTTT
CDR3 protein: CASSLTGDTEAFF

V gene: TRBV7-9
D gene: TRBD2
clone size: few
J gene: TRBJ2-1
CDR3 DNA: TGTGCCAGCAGCCCAGGGGTAGCGGGGAACAATGAGCAGTTCTTC
CDR3 protein: CASSPGVAGNNEQFF

V gene: TRBV5-5
D gene: TRBD1
clone size: once
J gene: TRBJ2-7
CDR3 DNA: TGTGCCAGCAGCCTGATAGGACAGGTGGAATCCGAGCAGTACTTC
CDR3 protein: CASSLIGQVESEQYF

V gene: TRBV7-8
D gene: .
clone size: .
J gene: TRBJ2-3
CDR3 DNA: TGTGCCAGCAGCTTAGCAGGGGTAAGGATCGATACGCAGTATTTT
CDR3 protein: CASSLAGVRIDTQYF

V gene: TRBV18
D gene: .
clone size: few
J gene: TRBJ1-1
CDR3 DNA: TGTGCCAGCTCACCGAAGCGGGCAGGGATGGAGGGGAGTGGGAACACTGAAGCTTTCTTT
CDR3 protein: CASSPKRAGMEGSGNTEAFF

V gene: TRBV7-9
D gene: .
clone size: .
J gene: TRBJ1-1
CDR3 DNA: TGTGCCAGCAGCTTAGGGTCAGGGGAAGCTTTCTTT
CDR3 protein: CASSLGSGEAFF

V gene: TRBV5-6
D gene: TRBD1
clone size: .
J gene: TRBJ2-1
CDR3 DNA: TGTGCCAGCAGCGGACAGGGCTGGAATGAGCAGTTCTTC
CDR3 protein: CASSGQGWNEQFF

V gene: TRBV5-5
D gene: TRBD1
clone size: .
J gene: TRBJ1-2
CDR3 DNA: TGTGCCAGCAGCTTGGTGGCAGGGGGCCAGCTGGGTGGCTACACCTTC
CDR3 protein: CASSLVAGGQLGGYTF

V gene: TRBV12-5
D gene: TRBD1
clone size: .
J gene: TRBJ2-3
CDR3 DNA: TGTGCTAGTGGTTTGGTTTTTCTGGGACAGGGCTCTAACGGGCAGTATTTT
CDR3 protein: CASGLVFLGQGSNGQYF

V gene: TRBV11-3
D gene: .
clone size: .
J gene: TRBJ1-2
CDR3 DNA: TGTGCCAGCAGCTTCCGGGAGGGGGTTTACTATGGCTACACCTTC
CDR3 protein: CASSFREGVYYGYTF

V gene: TRBV27
D gene: .
clone size: .
J gene: TRBJ2-7
CDR3 DNA: TGTGCCAGCAGTTTTAACAGCGAGCAGTACTTC
CDR3 protein: CASSFNSEQYF

V gene: TRBV5-1
D gene: TRBD2
clone size: .
J gene: TRBJ2-1
CDR3 DNA: TGCGCCAGCAGCCCTCGACTAGCGGGGGGTTTGGATGAGCAGTTCTTC
CDR3 protein: CASSPRLAGGLDEQFF

V gene: TRBV4-1
D gene: .
clone size: .
J gene: TRBJ1-2
CDR3 DNA: TGCGCCAGCAGCCCAAGCCCACAGGGAATTGGTGGCTACACCTTC
CDR3 protein: CASSPSPQGIGGYTF

V gene: TRBV4-1
D gene: .
clone size: .
J gene: TRBJ1-1
CDR3 DNA: TGCGCCAGCAGCGGAAGGGGTTACACTGAAGCTTTCTTT
CDR3 protein: CASSGRGYTEAFF

V gene: TRBV5-6
D gene: .
clone size: .
J gene: TRBJ2-7
CDR3 DNA: TGTGCCAGCGGGTCAATGGGCACTAGGGAGCAGTACTTC
CDR3 protein: CASGSMGTREQYF

V gene: TRBV9
D gene: .
clone size: few
J gene: TRBJ1-3
CDR3 DNA: TGTGCCAGCAGCACTACCCCATCTGGAAACACCATATATTTT
CDR3 protein: CASSTTPSGNTIYF

V gene: TRBV29-1
D gene: TRBD1
clone size: few
J gene: TRBJ1-1
CDR3 DNA: TGCAGCCATTACACAGGGGGGGAGGCTTTCTTT
CDR3 protein: CSHYTGGEAFF

V gene: TRBV15
D gene: TRBD1
clone size: .
J gene: TRBJ1-2
CDR3 DNA: TGTGCCACCAGCAGAGGACAGGGGGCCGGGTATGGCTACACCTTC
CDR3 protein: CATSRGQGAGYGYTF

V gene: TRBV19
D gene: .
clone size: .
J gene: TRBJ2-1
CDR3 DNA: TGTGCCAGTAGTATTTGGAGGTTCACAAGTGAGCAGTTCTTC
CDR3 protein: CASSIWRFTSEQFF

V gene: TRBV6-5
D gene: TRBD1
clone size: .
J gene: TRBJ1-4
CDR3 DNA: TGTGCCAGCAGTCCAGGGGGTAATGAAAAACTGTTTTTT
CDR3 protein: CASSPGGNEKLFF

V gene: TRBV5-1
D gene: .
clone size: .
J gene: TRBJ2-3
CDR3 DNA: TGCGCCAGCAGCTTGGACGGCGGGGTGGGCACAGATACGCAGTATTTT
CDR3 protein: CASSLDGGVGTDTQYF

V gene: TRBV7-8
D gene: TRBD1
clone size: .
J gene: TRBJ1-5
CDR3 DNA: TGTGCCAGCAGCTCCGACAGGGGCAATCAGCCCCAGCATTTT
CDR3 protein: CASSSDRGNQPQHF

V gene: TRBV27
D gene: .
clone size: .
J gene: TRBJ2-3
CDR3 DNA: TGTGCCAGCAGTTTGGTCTCGGGGAGAACCACAGATACGCAGTATTTT
CDR3 protein: CASSLVSGRTTDTQYF

V gene: TRBV2
D gene: .
clone size: once
J gene: TRBJ2-5
CDR3 DNA: TGTGCCAGCCAGGGGCAGGGGGAGACCCAGTACTTC
CDR3 protein: CASQGQGETQYF

V gene: TRBV6-1
D gene: .
clone size: .
J gene: TRBJ2-2
CDR3 DNA: TGTGCCAGCAGGATGGACAGCGCGAACACCGGGGAGCTGTTTTTT
CDR3 protein: CASRMDSANTGELFF

V gene: TRBV5-1
D gene: TRBD2
clone size: .
J gene: TRBJ2-1
CDR3 DNA: TGCGCCAGCAGCTCCGGGACTAGCCCCTACAATGAGCAGTTCTTC
CDR3 protein: CASSSGTSPYNEQFF

V gene: TRBV7-8
D gene: TRBD2
clone size: few
J gene: TRBJ2-3
CDR3 DNA: TGTGCCAGCAGAAGGCGGGGGGAGACATATTCGGATACGCAGTATTTT
CDR3 protein: CASRRRGETYSDTQYF